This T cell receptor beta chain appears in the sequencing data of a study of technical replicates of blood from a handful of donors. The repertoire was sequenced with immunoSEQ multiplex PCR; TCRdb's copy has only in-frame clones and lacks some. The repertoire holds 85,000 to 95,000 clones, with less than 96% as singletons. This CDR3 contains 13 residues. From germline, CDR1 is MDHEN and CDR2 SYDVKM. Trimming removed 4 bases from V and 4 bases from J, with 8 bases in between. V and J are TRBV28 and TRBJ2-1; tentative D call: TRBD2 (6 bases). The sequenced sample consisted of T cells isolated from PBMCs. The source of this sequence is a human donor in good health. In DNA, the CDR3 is TGTGCCAGCAGTTGGACTATTTACAATGAGCAGTTCTTC. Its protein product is CASSWTIYNEQFF.